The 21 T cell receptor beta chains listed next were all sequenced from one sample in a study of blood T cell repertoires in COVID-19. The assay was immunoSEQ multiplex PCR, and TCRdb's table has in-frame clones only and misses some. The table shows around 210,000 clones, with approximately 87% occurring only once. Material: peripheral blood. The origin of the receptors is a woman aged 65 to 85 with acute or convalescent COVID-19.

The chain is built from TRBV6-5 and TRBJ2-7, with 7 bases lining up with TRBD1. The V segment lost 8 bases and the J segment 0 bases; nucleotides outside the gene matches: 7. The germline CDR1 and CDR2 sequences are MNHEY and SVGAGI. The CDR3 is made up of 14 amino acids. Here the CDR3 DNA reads TGTGCCAGCCAACTAACAGGGGACTCCTACGAGCAGTACTTC. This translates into CASQLTGDSYEQYF.

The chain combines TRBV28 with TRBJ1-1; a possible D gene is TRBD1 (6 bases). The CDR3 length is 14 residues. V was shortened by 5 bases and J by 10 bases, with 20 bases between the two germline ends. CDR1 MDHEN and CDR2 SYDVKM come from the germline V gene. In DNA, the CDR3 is TGTGCCAGCAGTCAAATCATACAGGGAGCTGGAGCTTTCTTT. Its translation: CASSQIIQGAGAFF.

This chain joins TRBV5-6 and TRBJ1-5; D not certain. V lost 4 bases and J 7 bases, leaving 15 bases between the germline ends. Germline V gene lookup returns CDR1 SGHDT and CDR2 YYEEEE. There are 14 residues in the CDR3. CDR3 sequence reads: CASSQLPGGQPQHF. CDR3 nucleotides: TGTGCCAGCAGCCAGCTCCCTGGAGGCCAGCCCCAGCATTTT.

CDR3 coding DNA: TGTGCCAGCCTGAGTAAGGGGCGCACTGAAGCTTTCTTT. As protein: CASLSKGRTEAFF. The genes are TRBV5-4 and TRBJ1-1, with D perhaps matching TRBD1 (5 bases). Trimming took 7 bases from V and 4 from J, leaving 14 bases between them. This CDR3 region has 13 residues. CDR1 SGHNT and CDR2 YYREEE come from the germline V gene (reference sequence).

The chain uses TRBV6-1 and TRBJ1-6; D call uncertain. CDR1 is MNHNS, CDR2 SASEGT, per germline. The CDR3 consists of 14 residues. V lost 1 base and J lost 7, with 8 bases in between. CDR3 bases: TGTGCCAGCAGTGAAGGCACTCCCAATTCACCCCTCCACTTT. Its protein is CASSEGTPNSPLHF.

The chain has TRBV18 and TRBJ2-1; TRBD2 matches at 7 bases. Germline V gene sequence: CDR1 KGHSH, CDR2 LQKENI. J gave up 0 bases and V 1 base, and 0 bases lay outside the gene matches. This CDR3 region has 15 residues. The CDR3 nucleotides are TGTGCCAGCTCACCACTAGCGGGCTCCTACAATGAGCAGTTCTTC. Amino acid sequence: CASSPLAGSYNEQFF.

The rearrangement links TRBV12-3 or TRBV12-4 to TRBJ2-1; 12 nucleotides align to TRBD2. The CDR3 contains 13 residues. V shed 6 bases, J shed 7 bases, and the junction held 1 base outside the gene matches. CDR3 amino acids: CASSGLAGNEQFF. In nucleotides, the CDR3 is TGTGCCAGCAGCGGACTAGCGGGAAATGAGCAGTTCTTC.

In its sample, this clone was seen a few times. The CDR3 is CASSWSGSHEQYF. CDR3 DNA: TGTGCCAGCAGCTGGTCAGGGTCCCACGAGCAGTACTTC. The V gene is TRBV28, the J gene TRBJ2-7, with D maybe TRBD1 (5 bases). This CDR3 spans 13 amino acids. Looked up from germline, CDR1 is MDHEN and CDR2 is SYDVKM. V lost 6 bases and J 5 bases, leaving 14 bases between the germline ends.

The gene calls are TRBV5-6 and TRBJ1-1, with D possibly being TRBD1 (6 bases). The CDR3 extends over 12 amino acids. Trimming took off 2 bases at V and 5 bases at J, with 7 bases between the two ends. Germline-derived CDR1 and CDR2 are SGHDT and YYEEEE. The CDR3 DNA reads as TGTGCCAGCAGCTTCAGGGGAACTGAAGCTTTCTTT. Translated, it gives CASSFRGTEAFF.

The CDR3 bases are TGCAGCGTTGAAGATCCCTTAGATACGCAGTATTTT. It codes for CSVEDPLDTQYF. This chain joins TRBV29-1 and TRBJ2-3; D is unresolved. Germline V CDR1 and CDR2: SQVTM, ANQGSEA. The CDR3 is made up of 12 amino acids. Trimming cost V 0 bases and J 5 bases, with 6 bases left between them.

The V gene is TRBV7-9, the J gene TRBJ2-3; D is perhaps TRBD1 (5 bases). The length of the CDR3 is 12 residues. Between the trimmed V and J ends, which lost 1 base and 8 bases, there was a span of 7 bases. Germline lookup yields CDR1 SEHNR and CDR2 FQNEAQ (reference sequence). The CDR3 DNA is TGTGCCAGCAGCTTAGAGGGGTCTACGCAGTATTTT. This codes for CASSLEGSTQYF.

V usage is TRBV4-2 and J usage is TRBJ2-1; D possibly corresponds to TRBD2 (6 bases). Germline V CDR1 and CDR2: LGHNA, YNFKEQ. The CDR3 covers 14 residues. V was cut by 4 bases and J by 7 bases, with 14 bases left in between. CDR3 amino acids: CASSRGGSGNEQFF. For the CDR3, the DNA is TGTGCCAGCAGCCGAGGAGGGAGTGGAAATGAGCAGTTCTTC.

CDR3 region: CASSLLGVGGYGYTF. CDR3 DNA: TGTGCCAGCAGCCTCCTCGGGGTGGGTGGCTATGGCTACACCTTC. This chain uses TRBV5-4 with TRBJ1-2; no reliable D call. CDR3 size: 15 residues. Looked up from germline, CDR1 is SGHNT and CDR2 is YYREEE (reference sequence). V shed 4 bases and J shed 4 bases, with 17 bases lying between them.

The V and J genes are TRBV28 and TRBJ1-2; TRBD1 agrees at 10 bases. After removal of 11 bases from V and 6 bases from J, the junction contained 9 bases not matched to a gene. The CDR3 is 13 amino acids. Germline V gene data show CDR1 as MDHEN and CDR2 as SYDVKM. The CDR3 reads CAVEGQGKDGYTF. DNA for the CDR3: TGTGCCGTGGAGGGACAGGGGAAGGATGGCTACACCTTC.

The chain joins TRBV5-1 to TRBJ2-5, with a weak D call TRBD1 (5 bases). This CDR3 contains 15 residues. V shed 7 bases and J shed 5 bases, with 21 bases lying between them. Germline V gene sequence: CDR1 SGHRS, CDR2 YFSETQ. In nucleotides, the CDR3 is TGCGCCAGCGGCCAGGGTGGGCCGGCAGCGGAGACCCAGTACTTC. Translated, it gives CASGQGGPAAETQYF.

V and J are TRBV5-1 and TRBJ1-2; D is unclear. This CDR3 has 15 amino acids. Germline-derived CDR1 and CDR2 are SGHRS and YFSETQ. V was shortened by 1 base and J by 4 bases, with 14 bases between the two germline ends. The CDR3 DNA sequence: TGCGCCAGCAGCTTGAACGGGGAGGCAATCTATGGCTACACCTTC. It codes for CASSLNGEAIYGYTF.

CDR3 in amino acids: CATSDPRAGGMYEQYF. CDR3 in DNA: TGTGCCACCAGTGATCCCCGAGCGGGGGGCATGTACGAGCAGTACTTC. V usage is TRBV24-1 and J usage is TRBJ2-7; 9 bases fit TRBD2. CDR1 KGHDR and CDR2 SFDVKD come from the germline V gene. J was trimmed by 4 bases and V by 3 bases; bases with no gene match: 9. The CDR3 runs to 16 residues.

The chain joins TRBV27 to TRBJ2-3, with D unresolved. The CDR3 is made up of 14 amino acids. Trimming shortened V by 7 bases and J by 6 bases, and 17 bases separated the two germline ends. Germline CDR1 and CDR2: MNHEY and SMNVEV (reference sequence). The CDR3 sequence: CASKVRSAADTQYF. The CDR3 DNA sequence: TGTGCCAGCAAGGTTAGGAGTGCGGCGGATACGCAGTATTTT.

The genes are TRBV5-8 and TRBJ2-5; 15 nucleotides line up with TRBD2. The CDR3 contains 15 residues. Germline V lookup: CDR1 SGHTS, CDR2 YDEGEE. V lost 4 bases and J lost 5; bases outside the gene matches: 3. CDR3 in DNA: TGTGCCAGCAGCCCGGGACTAGCGGGGGGCGAGACCCAGTACTTC. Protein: CASSPGLAGGETQYF.

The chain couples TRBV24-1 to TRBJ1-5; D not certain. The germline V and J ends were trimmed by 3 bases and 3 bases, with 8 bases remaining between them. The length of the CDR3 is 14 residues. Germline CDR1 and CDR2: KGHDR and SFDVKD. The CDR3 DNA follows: TGTGCCACCAGTGATGTACACAACAATCAGCCCCAGCATTTT. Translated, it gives CATSDVHNNQPQHF.

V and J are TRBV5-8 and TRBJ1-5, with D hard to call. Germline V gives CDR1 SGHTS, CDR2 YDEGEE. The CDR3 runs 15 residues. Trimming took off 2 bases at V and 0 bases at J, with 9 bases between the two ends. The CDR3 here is CASSLLSSSNQPQHF. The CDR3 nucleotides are TGTGCCAGCAGCTTACTTTCAAGTAGCAATCAGCCCCAGCATTTT.